Following are 20 T cell receptor beta chains from one sample sequenced in a study of blood T cells in healthy people across ages. Together with a sample-barcoded 5' primer, a J-beta primer mix was included in a second PCR lasting roughly 6 to 12 cycles. Each CDR3 protein is one row after TCRdb ran MiXCR on the 5' RACE reads. Of 1.5 million to 2 million distinct CDR3 sequences in the sample, around 36% are singletons; the top ten hold approximately 11%. Sequencing was done on a sample of blood. All receptors come from a woman aged 25 to 39 in good health.

This chain links TRBV29-1 with TRBJ2-4; weak D call: TRBD2 (5 bases). The J call is doubtful: the DNA matches TRBJ2-7 better. The CDR3 contains 11 residues. Germline-derived CDR1 and CDR2 are SQVTM and ANQGSEA. CDR3 loop: CSAYRGVEQYF. CDR3 sequence (DNA): TGCAGCGCCTACCGGGGAGTCGAGCAGTACTTC.

This chain links TRBV5-5 with TRBJ2-5; 8 nucleotides agree with TRBD1. Looked up from germline, CDR1 is SGHKS and CDR2 is YYEKEE (reference sequence). The V gene end was trimmed by 0 bases and the J gene end by 6 bases; junction bases not matched to a gene: 7. The CDR3 covers 15 residues. This chain's CDR3 is CASSLASDREQTQYF. The CDR3 bases are TGTGCCAGCAGCTTGGCCTCGGACAGGGAGCAGACCCAGTACTTC. Full variable domain (rest looked up from reference TRBV5-5 and TRBJ2-5): DAGVTQSPTHLIKTRGQQVTLRCSPISGHKSVSWYQQVLGQGPQFIFQYYEKEERGRGNFPDRFSARQFPNYSSELNVNALLLGDSALYLCASSLASDREQTQYFGPGTRLLVL.

In this sample, this clonotype turned up a few times. This chain uses TRBV18 with TRBJ1-2; 8 bases are a match to TRBD1. Losses at the gene ends were 3 bases for V and 3 bases for J; bases not matched to a gene: 3. CDR3 size: 14 residues. Per germline, CDR1 KGHSH and CDR2 LQKENI. The chain's CDR3 is CASSPATGDYGYTF. In nucleotides, the CDR3 is TGTGCCAGCTCACCCGCGACAGGGGACTATGGCTACACCTTC.

This clonotype turned up a few times. The J gene is TRBJ2-1, the V gene TRBV12-3 or TRBV12-4; D uncertain. The CDR3 covers 14 residues. Trimming stripped 6 bases from V and 5 bases from J, with 14 bases between. The CDR3 nucleotides are TGTGCCAGCAGCCAGGACCAGGCGAACAATGAGCAGTTCTTC. It encodes CASSQDQANNEQFF.

The chain uses TRBV7-8 and TRBJ2-3, with 8 bases identical to TRBD1. Germline CDR1 and CDR2: SGHVS and FQNEAQ. V lost 1 base, J lost 5 bases, and 8 bases stayed unmatched. The CDR3 loop spans 16 amino acids. The DNA of the CDR3 is TGTGCCAGCAGCTTAGTGGCAGGGGGCTACGTAGATACGCAGTATTTT. Translation: CASSLVAGGYVDTQYF.

The rearrangement joins TRBV6-5 to TRBJ2-3, with TRBD1 matching over 7 bases. J was trimmed by 0 bases and V by 6 bases; bases with no gene match: 6. This CDR3 has 15 residues. The germline gives CDR1 MNHEY, CDR2 SVGAGI. The CDR3, as DNA: TGTGCCAGCAGACCGGGACAGTTTAGCACAGATACGCAGTATTTT. Translated: CASRPGQFSTDTQYF.

This clonotype turned up a few times. CDR3 protein: CAWSAVIGSGVYGYTF. CDR3 sequence (DNA): TGTGCCTGGAGTGCCGTAATAGGGAGCGGTGTCTATGGCTACACCTTC. The genes are TRBV30 and TRBJ1-2; D unresolved. V lost 1 base, J lost 4 bases, and 19 bases lay in between. The CDR3 has 16 amino acids. Germline-derived CDR1 and CDR2 are GTSNPN and SVGIG (reference sequence).

This sequence joins TRBV7-9 and TRBJ2-7; no definite D call. The assigned J gene may be wrong: the sequence end matches TRBJ2-5 better. CDR3 length equals 12 residues. Germline lookup yields CDR1 SEHNR and CDR2 FQNEAQ (reference sequence). The DNA of the CDR3 is TGTGCCAGCAGCCCTCGTTCTGGGACCCAGTACTTC. As protein: CASSPRSGTQYF.

This clonotype showed up just a few times. The chain has TRBV19 and TRBJ2-3; no clear D. Deletions cut 0 bases from V and 5 bases from J, with 6 bases between. This CDR3 region has 13 residues. The germline V gene encodes CDR1 LNHDA and CDR2 SQIVND (reference sequence). The CDR3 protein is CASSIELRDTQYF. Here the CDR3 DNA reads TGTGCCAGTAGTATAGAGCTCCGAGATACGCAGTATTTT.

This clonotype was picked up many times. V usage is TRBV20-1 and J usage is TRBJ1-4; 9 bases line up with TRBD1. This CDR3 comprises 17 residues. V lost 1 base to trimming and J lost 0 bases; unmatched junction nucleotides: 6. From germline, CDR1 is DFQATT and CDR2 SNEGSKA (reference sequence). The CDR3 nucleotides are TGCAGTGCTAGAGGTGGACAGGGGTCTGCAACTAATGAAAAACTGTTTTTT. Translating it yields CSARGGQGSATNEKLFF.

A few counts support this clonotype. The gene calls are TRBV5-1 and TRBJ2-4; no reliable D call. Trimming removed 0 bases at V and 0 bases at J, with 7 bases between. Germline CDR1 is SGHRS and CDR2 is YFSETQ. This CDR3 has 15 amino acids. The DNA for the CDR3 is TGCGCCAGCAGCTTGGCCCCATTAGCCAAAAACATTCAGTACTTC. Translated: CASSLAPLAKNIQYF.

This clonotype came up once. This chain links TRBV20-1 with TRBJ2-5; weak D call: TRBD2 (5 bases). Looked up from germline, CDR1 is DFQATT and CDR2 is SNEGSKA (reference sequence). This CDR3 has 16 amino acids. V was trimmed by 0 bases and J by 4 bases, leaving 18 bases between them. For the CDR3, the DNA is TGCAGTGCTAGAGATGAGGACTCCAGAGCGGTAGAGACCCAGTACTTC. Translated, it gives CSARDEDSRAVETQYF.

In its sample, this clonotype was seen a few times. The chain recombines TRBV20-1 with TRBJ2-4; D uncertain. Looked up from germline, CDR1 is DFQATT and CDR2 is SNEGSKA (reference sequence). V lost 1 base and J 0 bases, leaving 13 bases between the germline ends. CDR3 length: 16 amino acids. CDR3 in amino acids: CSARGSLERAKNIQYF. DNA of the CDR3: TGCAGTGCTAGAGGCTCACTCGAGAGAGCCAAAAACATTCAGTACTTC.

This clonotype was seen a few times. The V gene is TRBV6-4, the J gene TRBJ2-1, with 10 bases lining up with TRBD2. V shed 1 base and J 8 bases; nucleotides not matched to a gene: 11. CDR1 and CDR2 (germline): MRHNA, SNTAGT. This CDR3 comprises 17 residues. The CDR3 sequence: CASSDFLAGELFYEQFF. The CDR3 bases are TGTGCCAGCAGTGACTTTCTAGCGGGAGAGTTGTTCTATGAGCAGTTCTTC.

A few counts support this clonotype. This chain uses TRBV20-1 with TRBJ1-6, with 9 nucleotides matching TRBD1. Germline CDR1 is DFQATT and CDR2 is SNEGSKA (reference sequence). There are 14 residues in the CDR3. J was trimmed by 7 bases and V by 4 bases; bases with no gene match: 5. The CDR3, as DNA: TGCAGTGCTACGACAGGGGGTGACAATTCACCCCTCCACTTT. Translation gives CSATTGGDNSPLHF.

The V and J genes are TRBV4-1 and TRBJ1-6; no clear D gene. The CDR3 extends over 13 amino acids. V was clipped by 5 bases and J by 11 bases, with 13 bases between them. Germline lookup yields CDR1 MGHRA and CDR2 YSYEKL. The CDR3 protein is CASSGGRLTPLHF. In DNA form, the CDR3 reads TGCGCCAGCAGCGGAGGACGGCTTACACCCCTCCACTTT.

J is TRBJ2-1 and V is TRBV2, with D perhaps TRBD1 (6 bases). Germline assignment: CDR1 SNHLY and CDR2 FYNNEI. The CDR3 length is 14 residues. V was shortened by 6 bases and J by 10 bases, with 19 bases between the two germline ends. The CDR3: CASRVAQQRGEQFF. The CDR3 region has the DNA TGTGCCAGCAGGGTTGCACAGCAGAGGGGGGAGCAGTTCTTC.

The rearrangement links TRBV28 to TRBJ1-1; tentative D call: TRBD1 (5 bases). The length of the CDR3 is 11 residues. V lost 7 bases to trimming and J lost 4 bases, with 7 bases between them. Germline V gives CDR1 MDHEN, CDR2 SYDVKM. The CDR3 sequence is CASTGRTEAFF. The CDR3 DNA sequence: TGTGCCAGCACGGGGCGCACTGAAGCTTTCTTT. The full variable domain, in which reference TRBV28 and TRBJ1-1 provide the parts outside the CDR3, is DVKVTQSSRYLVKRTGEKVFLECVQDMDHENMFWYRQDPGLGLRLIYFSYDVKMKEKGDIPEGYSVSREKKERFSLILESASTNQTSMYLCASTGRTEAFFGQGTRLTVV.

This chain uses TRBV9 with TRBJ2-5, with D unresolved. This CDR3 is built from 15 residues. Germline CDR1 and CDR2: SGDLS and YYNGEE. V lost 0 bases, J lost 5 bases, and 14 bases lay in between. As DNA, the CDR3 is TGTGCCAGCAGCGTAGCTTCCGGTCCCTGGGAGACCCAGTACTTC. Translated: CASSVASGPWETQYF.

This clonotype was counted only a few times. The chain has TRBV12-3 or TRBV12-4 and TRBJ1-1; possibly TRBD1 for D (5 bases). Trimming took off 5 bases at V and 3 bases at J, with 13 bases between the two ends. The CDR3 consists of 14 residues. CDR3 loop: CASSTNWGDTEAFF. The CDR3 region has the DNA TGTGCCAGCAGTACAAATTGGGGGGACACTGAAGCTTTCTTT.